Described below is a single T cell receptor (beta chain) sequence and its context. No cognate antigen has been identified for it. Base qualities are not at hand, and no much larger clone is one base apart. This sample was included in a study of blood T cell repertoires in COVID-19 (dated by TCRdb to 2020 to 2021). For context, the study as a whole: The collaborator samples originated in the United States, Italy and Spain and spanned the acute and convalescent phases of COVID-19. The material from the prospective study consisted of cDNA or gDNA derived from T cells, B-cell-depleted T cells, or PBMCs. Subjects who had been exposed to COVID-19, were actively infected with it, or had recovered from it provided the deeply sampled blood TCRbeta repertoires that made up the dataset. The repertoires were released in a freely available public database intended as a resource for research on the immune response to SARS-CoV-2. The samples were drawn from the first 160 participants of the ongoing ImmuneRACE study and from 950 to 1,500 subjects provided by 6 global collaborators. Nearly every sample came with metadata listing a de-identified subject ID, COVID-19 status, age in years and sex. Where available, HLA class I and class II types were taken from metadata supplied by the sample provider and were not determined by assay-based typing. The full study reports these points: How much clinical and demographic metadata was included differed by source and by participant, and the metadata was provided uncurated.

The immunoSEQ Assay, a bias-controlled multiplex PCR, was used to amplify TCRbeta CDR3 regions from genomic DNA. The paper's processing steps were these. The number of nucleated cells in each sample was estimated by amplification of reference gene primers within the assay. To quantify the absolute abundance of each unique TCRbeta CDR3 rearrangement, sequence reads were collapsed and filtered. For each sample, productive Simpson clonality was calculated as the square root of Simpson's diversity index across productive rearrangements. What TCRdb holds here is the immuneACCESS table cut down to in-frame rearrangements. Part of the clones is not present; checked against another copy, under half of the missing clones reflect an unresolved V gene, and the others are unexplained. That table gives V, J and clone size, and the DNA gave D and trimming. A total of around 230,000 clones appear in this sample, 70% to 85% of them only once. Of the sample, 15% is held by the ten largest clones.

The germline V gene yields SGHDT for CDR1 and YYEEEE for CDR2. V loses 0 bases at its end and J loses 9 bases; junction bases beyond the gene matches: 6. The cysteine opens and the phenylalanine closes a CDR3 of 16 amino acids. Only the CDR3 portion is preserved as DNA: 48 bases, with reading frame beginning at the first base. Enrolling through a virtual design, the prospective study's participants ranged in age from roughly 18 to 89 years and lived across 20 to 25 United States geographic areas. To assign participants to cohorts, the prospective study relied on clinical history that participants themselves reported in a screening survey and a study questionnaire. For ImmuneRACE Cohort 3, a participant was defined as recovered based on two consecutive negative NP/OP PCR tests, clearance by a healthcare professional, or resolution of symptoms. In the prospective study, whole blood, serum and a nasopharyngeal or oropharyngeal swab were collected from each participant by mobile phlebotomists. Over a 2-month period, participants in the prospective study had the option of providing additional blood draws and questionnaires. Before DNA extraction, prospective study blood samples were shipped either frozen or at room temperature.

The TCR originated in a man aged 35 to 55 who had recovered from COVID-19. The sequence joins TRBV5-6 to TRBJ2-2; 12 bases in between match TRBD2. The sample comprised PBMCs or T cells enriched from blood (not recorded which). Here is the DNA: TGTGCCAGCAGCTTGGGACTAGCGGGGGCTGGTAGGGAGCTGTTTTTT. Its translation is CASSLGLAGAGRELFF.